Listed below are T cell receptor beta chains from one sample, sequenced in a study of CD8 T cells in ankylosing spondylitis. TCRdb called the 5' RACE reads again in MiXCR, with one record for every CDR3 protein. The sample includes a few hundred thousand distinct CDR3 sequences, roughly 11% of them seen just once. The sequencing input was blood, either unsorted or a sorted T cell fraction (not recorded which). The receptors stem from a female donor with ankylosing spondylitis or in good health (not recorded which). Each CDR3 is given without its conserved first and last residue.

v_gene | CDR3aa
TRBV5-1 | ASSSRGDGRSEKLF
TRBV20-1 | SASRSGGSGNTIY
TRBV16 | ASSPDFHGYT
TRBV12-3/TRBV12-4 | ASATDGTSFTDTQY
TRBV15 | ATSRVAGGEQF
TRBV28 | ASGPTRNTIY
TRBV7-2 | ASSYVRGNTGELF
TRBV5-1 | ASSLDVSATDTQY
TRBV18 | ASSPFDTSYNEQF
TRBV10-3 | AITQGSYNEQF
TRBV7-2 | ASSGRGGASYGYT
TRBV18 | ASSRDSPEAF
TRBV18 | ASSEGGSHLNEQF
TRBV5-6 | ASRYGGRLTAGELF
TRBV11-2 | ASSESTGALGEKLF
TRBV5-1 | ASSMGGATGELF
TRBV7-9 | ASSLASTSSTDTQY
TRBV2 | ASSETSGRMYEQY
TRBV19 | ASRPGQNGANVLT
TRBV30 | AWSVRLTSGSRQY
TRBV30 | AWSVSGLLEKLF
TRBV18 | ASSPPSGRRRSEAF
TRBV4-2 | ASSQERVGSSYNEQF
TRBV7-2 | ASSQQGVPQETQY
TRBV9 | ASSVVELGGQETQY
TRBV3-1 | ASSLSAGTSYF
TRBV6-6 | ASSYSSDEQY
TRBV28 | ASNQAGQNFGYT
TRBV19 | ASSDIPSEAF
TRBV6-6 | ASSPQKLGGYT
TRBV5-6 | PSSLSSREQY
TRBV19 | ASSIGGASNQPQH
TRBV20-1 | SADRLGVSYNEQF
TRBV14 | ASSQRRTGVYEQY
TRBV20-1 | SANLRIEGTDTQY
TRBV20-1 | SARVPAGTGVADTQY
TRBV6-2/TRBV6-3 | ASSPAEKNYGYT
TRBV2 | ASNGGKKAF
TRBV20-1 | SARAPIAKNIQY
TRBV20-1 | SARVGTGSLTSPHNSPLH
TRBV20-1 | SATEWGLSTDTQY